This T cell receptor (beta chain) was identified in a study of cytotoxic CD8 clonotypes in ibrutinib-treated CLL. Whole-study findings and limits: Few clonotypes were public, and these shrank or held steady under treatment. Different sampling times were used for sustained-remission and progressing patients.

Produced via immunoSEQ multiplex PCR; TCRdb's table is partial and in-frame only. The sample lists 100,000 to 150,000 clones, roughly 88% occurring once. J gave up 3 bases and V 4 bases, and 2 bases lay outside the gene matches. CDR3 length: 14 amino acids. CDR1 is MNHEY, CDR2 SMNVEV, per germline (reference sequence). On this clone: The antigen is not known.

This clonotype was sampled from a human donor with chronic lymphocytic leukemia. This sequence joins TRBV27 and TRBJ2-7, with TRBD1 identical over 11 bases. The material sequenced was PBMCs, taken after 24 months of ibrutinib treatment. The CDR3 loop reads CASSWDRGFYEQYF. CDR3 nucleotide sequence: TGTGCCAGCAGTTGGGACAGGGGGTTCTACGAGCAGTACTTC.